This T cell receptor (beta chain) was retrieved from a study of T cell responses to AZD1222 COVID-19 vaccine. Sequencing used immunoSEQ multiplex PCR; TCRdb keeps in-frame clones, though not all of them. The sample records more than 100,000 clones, about 90% being singletons. J was trimmed by 4 bases and V by 7 bases; bases with no gene match: 3. The CDR3 is 12 residues long. CDR1 is LNHDA and CDR2 is SQIVND in the germline V gene (reference sequence). The sequence derives from an adult in good health. The chain couples TRBV19 to TRBJ1-1; 7 bases are shared with TRBD1. The material sequenced was peripheral blood, taken on day 0 of AZD1222 vaccination. CDR3 nucleotide sequence: TGTGCCAGTAACTACAGGGGCACTGAAGCTTTCTTT. Encoded protein: CASNYRGTEAFF.